This T cell receptor beta chain came from a study of blood T cell repertoires in COVID-19. Study information: From the United States, Italy and Spain came samples of acute and convalescent COVID-19. The analysed material was cDNA or gDNA that came from T cells, B-cell-depleted T cells, or PBMCs.

The repertoire was sequenced with immunoSEQ multiplex PCR; TCRdb's copy has only in-frame clones and lacks some. The table includes around 94,000 clones, 75% to 90% detected once. A Seattle source enrolled patients during active infection and followed them longitudinally. In germline, CDR1 is MNHEY, CDR2 SVGAGI. With 6 bases removed from V and 6 bases from J, the gap between germline ends came to 12 bases. The CDR3 has 13 amino acids. The chain recombines TRBV6-5 with TRBJ1-5; weak D call: TRBD1 (5 bases). The sequenced sample was peripheral blood. The clonotype comes from a woman aged 45-60 years with COVID-19, enrolled during active disease. As DNA, the CDR3 is TGTGCCAGCAGCCAGGGTAGAGGTCAGCCCCAGCATTTT. It translates to CASSQGRGQPQHF.